What follows describes a single TCR beta chain. Its antigen is not identified. This record comes from a study of cytomegalovirus exposure and HLA in healthy donors. Points from the study as a whole: Per published accounts, TCR beta sequences correctly predicted the HLA-A and HLA-B alleles of most subjects. There were 150 to 200 TCR beta chains listed as cytomegalovirus-associated.

The V gene's germline CDR1 is MDHEN and CDR2 SYDVKM. Trimming cost V 4 bases and J 9 bases; bases outside gene matches: 9. The CDR3 has 14 residues. PCR primers comprised 60 Vbeta and 13 Jbeta primers. The data were produced by immunoSEQ multiplex PCR, yet TCRdb's version contains in-frame clones alone and is incomplete. The sample shows fewer than 150,000 clones, 75% of them seen only once. Material for sequencing was PBMCs. V and J are TRBV28 and TRBJ1-5, with 7 bases that match TRBD1. The TCR was taken from a man aged 25-45 years in good health and CMV-seronegative. The CDR3 loop is CASSSEGAMGPQHF. CDR3 sequence (DNA): TGTGCCAGCAGTTCCGAGGGGGCTATGGGGCCCCAGCATTTT.